The sequence of this T cell receptor (beta chain) was determined in a study of response to subunit inactivated influenza vaccine. Notes on the study in general: Few additional T cells are recruited per seasonal influenza vaccination, authors suggested.

This clonotype was recorded at least ten times. Antigen unknown. Germline CDR1 and CDR2: SEHNR and FQNEAQ (reference sequence). Trimming stripped 4 bases from V and 5 bases from J, with 20 bases between. The CDR3 spans 16 residues. TCRdb recomputed calls from the RT-PCR reads with MiXCR, one row per CDR3 protein. The table includes 650,000 to 800,000 distinct CDR3 sequences, approximately 15% detected once. The receptor was isolated from a man aged 50 to 59 who received an inactivated influenza vaccine. Here the sequenced sample was PBMCs from blood, taken 14 to 15 days before vaccination. The genes are TRBV7-9 and TRBJ2-5, with D tentatively TRBD1 (6 bases). The CDR3 sequence is CASSSRLRGGWETQYF. DNA for the CDR3: TGTGCCAGCAGCTCACGTTTAAGAGGGGGTTGGGAGACCCAGTACTTC.